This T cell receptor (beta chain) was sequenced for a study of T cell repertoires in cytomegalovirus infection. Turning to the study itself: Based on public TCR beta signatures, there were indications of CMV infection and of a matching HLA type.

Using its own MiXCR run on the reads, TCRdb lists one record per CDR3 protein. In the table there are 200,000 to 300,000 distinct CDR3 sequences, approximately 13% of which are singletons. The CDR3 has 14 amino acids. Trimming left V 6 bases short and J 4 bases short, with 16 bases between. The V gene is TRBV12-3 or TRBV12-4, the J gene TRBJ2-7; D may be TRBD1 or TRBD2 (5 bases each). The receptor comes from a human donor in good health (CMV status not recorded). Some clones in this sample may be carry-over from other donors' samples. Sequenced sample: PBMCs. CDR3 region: CASRAGAQKYEQYF. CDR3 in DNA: TGTGCCAGCAGAGCCGGGGCTCAGAAGTACGAGCAGTACTTC.